This TCR beta chain emerged from a study of T cells in Graves' hyperthyroidism and ophthalmopathy. Whole-study context: Initial diagnosis, before any treatment, was when peripheral blood was collected.

For this clonotype: The antigen is not known. A read error may explain this, as a much larger clone is one base away.

RNA transcripts yielded amplified TCR beta CDR3 regions. Using the HTBI primer set, a first-round RT-PCR was run on the TCR CDR3. TCRdb analysed the multiplex PCR reads with MiXCR anew, one entry per CDR3 protein. Among roughly 500,000 distinct CDR3 sequences, about 14% were seen once, and the ten largest hold about 5.8%. This CDR3 is built from 12 residues. In germline, CDR1 is MNHEY, CDR2 SVGEGT. The study, taken as a whole, reports: Blood also showed most of the thyroid clonotypes that were expanded above 0.001.

Reasons for excluding patients were uncontrolled infection, other autoimmune disease, pregnancy or lactation. PBMCs were sourced from more than 7.5 ml fresh peripheral blood. The genes are TRBV6-2 or TRBV6-3 and TRBJ2-3; possibly TRBD2 for D (5 bases). The origin of this receptor is a woman younger than 45 with Graves' hyperthyroidism that later progressed to Graves' ophthalmopathy. The sample was blood. Here the CDR3 reads CVSGYSADTQYF. The CDR3 DNA is TGTGTCAGCGGATACAGTGCAGATACGCAGTATTTT.